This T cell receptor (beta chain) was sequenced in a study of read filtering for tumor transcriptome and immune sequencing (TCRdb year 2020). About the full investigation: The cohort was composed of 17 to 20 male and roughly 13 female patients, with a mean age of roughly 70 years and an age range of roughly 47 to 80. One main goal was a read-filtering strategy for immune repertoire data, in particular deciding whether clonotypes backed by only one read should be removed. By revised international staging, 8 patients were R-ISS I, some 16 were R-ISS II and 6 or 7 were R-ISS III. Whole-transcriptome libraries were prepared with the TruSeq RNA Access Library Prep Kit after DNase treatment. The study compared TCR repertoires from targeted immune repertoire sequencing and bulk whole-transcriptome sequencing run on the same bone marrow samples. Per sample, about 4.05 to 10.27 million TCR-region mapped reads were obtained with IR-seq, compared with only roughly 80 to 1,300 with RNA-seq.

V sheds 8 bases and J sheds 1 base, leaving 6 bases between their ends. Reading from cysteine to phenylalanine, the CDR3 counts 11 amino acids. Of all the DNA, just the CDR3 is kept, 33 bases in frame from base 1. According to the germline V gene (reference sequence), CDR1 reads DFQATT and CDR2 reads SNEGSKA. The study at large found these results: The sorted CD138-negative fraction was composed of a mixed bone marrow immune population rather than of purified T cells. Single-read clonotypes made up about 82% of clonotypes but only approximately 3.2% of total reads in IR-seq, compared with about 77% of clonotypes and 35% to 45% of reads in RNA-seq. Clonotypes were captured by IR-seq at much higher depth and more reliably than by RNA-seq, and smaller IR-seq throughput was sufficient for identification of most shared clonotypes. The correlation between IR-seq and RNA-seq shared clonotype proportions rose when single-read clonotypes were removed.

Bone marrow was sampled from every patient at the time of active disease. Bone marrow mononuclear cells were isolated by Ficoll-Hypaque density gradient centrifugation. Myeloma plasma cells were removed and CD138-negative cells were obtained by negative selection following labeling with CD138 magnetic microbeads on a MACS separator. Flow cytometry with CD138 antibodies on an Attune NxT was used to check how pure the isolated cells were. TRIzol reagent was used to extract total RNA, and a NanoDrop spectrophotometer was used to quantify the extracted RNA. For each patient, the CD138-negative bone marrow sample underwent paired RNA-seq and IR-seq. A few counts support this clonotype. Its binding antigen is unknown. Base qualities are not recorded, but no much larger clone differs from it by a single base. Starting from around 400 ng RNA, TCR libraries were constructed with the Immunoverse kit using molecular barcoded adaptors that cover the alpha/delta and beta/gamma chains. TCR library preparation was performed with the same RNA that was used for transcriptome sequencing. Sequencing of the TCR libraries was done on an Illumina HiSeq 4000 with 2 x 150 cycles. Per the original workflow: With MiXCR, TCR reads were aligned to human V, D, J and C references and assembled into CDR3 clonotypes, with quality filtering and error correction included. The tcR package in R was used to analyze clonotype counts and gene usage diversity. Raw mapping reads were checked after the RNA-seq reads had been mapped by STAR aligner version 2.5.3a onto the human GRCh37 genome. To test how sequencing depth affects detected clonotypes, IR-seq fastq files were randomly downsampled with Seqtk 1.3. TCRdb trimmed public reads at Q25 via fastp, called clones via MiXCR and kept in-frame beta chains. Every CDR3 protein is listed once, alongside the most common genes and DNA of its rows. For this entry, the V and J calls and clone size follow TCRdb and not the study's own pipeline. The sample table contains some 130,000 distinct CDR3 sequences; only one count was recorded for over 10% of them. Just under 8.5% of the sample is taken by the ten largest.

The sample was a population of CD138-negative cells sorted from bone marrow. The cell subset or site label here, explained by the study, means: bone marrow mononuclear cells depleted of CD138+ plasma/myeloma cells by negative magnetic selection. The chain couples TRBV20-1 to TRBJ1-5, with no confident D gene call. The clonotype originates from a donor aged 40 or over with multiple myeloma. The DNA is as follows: TGCAGTTACAGAAGCAATCAGCCCCAGCATTTT. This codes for CSYRSNQPQHF.